Reported below is one TCR beta chain. Its antigen remains unknown. The source of the sample is a study of lymphopenia after photon versus proton radiotherapy. Sequencing was performed with immunoSEQ multiplex PCR; in TCRdb, only in-frame clones are kept and a portion is missing. The top ten clones hold about 3% of a sample with approximately 7,200 clones, more than 85% of them seen once. CDR1 and CDR2 (germline): WNHNN, SYGVQD (reference sequence). There are 13 residues in the CDR3. The ends were cut back, 9 bases at V and 3 bases at J, with 15 bases in the middle. Whole-study results and caveats: Relative stability marked proton patients; photon patients lost diversity and naive cells.

This clonotype was sampled from a woman in her sixties or seventies with pancreatic cancer. This sample comprised peripheral blood, obtained from a patient treated with photon-based radiotherapy. The chain links TRBV10-1 to TRBJ2-7, with a possible D match to TRBD2 (5 bases). The CDR3 sequence is CASPTSMVYEQYF. CDR3 DNA sequence: TGCGCCAGTCCTACTAGTATGGTCTACGAGCAGTACTTC.